This T cell receptor beta chain derives from a study of graft-versus-host responses after intestinal transplantation. Findings and caveats of the study: Among recipient marrow samples, GvH clones were found; some appeared first in ileum or blood.

With respect to this clone: The antigen is unknown.

Only in-frame clones appear in the TCRdb table, and some are missing; sequencing was by immunoSEQ multiplex PCR. This table holds approximately 100,000 clones, 93% found once. V lost 7 bases to trimming and J lost 0 bases; unmatched junction nucleotides: 4. The CDR3 consists of 13 residues. The germline V gene encodes CDR1 SQVTM and CDR2 ANQGSEA. The chain combines TRBV29-1 with TRBJ1-2; 8 nucleotides align to TRBD1. This receptor was identified in a human donor who received an intestinal transplant. The input for sequencing was unstimulated CD8+ T cells sorted from spleen or lymph node cells, taken before intestinal transplant. In DNA form, the CDR3 reads TGCAGCGCCCCGACAGGGGCTAACTATGGCTACACCTTC. Its translation: CSAPTGANYGYTF.